The sequence of this TCR beta chain was determined in a study of response to subunit inactivated influenza vaccine. TCRdb redid the calling of the RT-PCR reads with MiXCR, one entry per CDR3 protein. Altogether roughly 670,000 distinct CDR3 sequences are present, about 14% being singletons, with the ten largest covering roughly 7.6%. Germline V CDR1 and CDR2: MNHEY, SVGEGT. The CDR3 consists of 14 residues. The V end lost 6 bases, the J end lost 2 bases, and 10 bases lay between the germline ends. This TCR derives from a man aged 50 or older who received an inactivated influenza vaccine. This specimen was PBMCs from blood, taken around 14 days before vaccination. This chain links TRBV6-2 or TRBV6-3 with TRBJ2-2, with D perhaps given as TRBD1 or TRBD2 (5 bases each). CDR3 DNA: TGTGCCAGCAGGTGGGGGAGCAACACCGGGGAGCTGTTTTTT. Its protein is CASRWGSNTGELFF.